This T cell receptor beta chain appears in the sequencing data of a study of PD-L1 blockade in urothelial cancer. Study-wide context: From 0 to 3 prior chemotherapy regimens had been given to the patients. T cells were recovered from blood samples at a median of around 140,000. Study conclusions and caveats: Durable benefit accompanied greater 3-week expansion of tumor-associated blood clones.

Profiled with immunoSEQ multiplex PCR; TCRdb holds only in-frame clones, not every one. This sample has 41,000 or so clones, with around 84% found just once. Time point described: peripheral blood 6 weeks after treatment start. Enrolled patients showed locally advanced or metastatic urothelial carcinoma. Trimming removed 0 bases from V and 0 bases from J, with 6 bases in between. The length of the CDR3 is 15 residues. The germline V gene encodes CDR1 MNHEY and CDR2 SMNVEV (reference sequence). This clone was seen more than once but under ten times. The antigen is undetermined. The sequence came from a man between 70 and 80 years old with urothelial cancer. This material consisted of PBMCs, taken around atezolizumab (anti-PD-L1) treatment. The chain carries TRBV27 and TRBJ1-5; D gene ambiguous. This CDR3 reads CASSLSGGSNQPQHF. CDR3 in DNA: TGTGCCAGCAGTTTATCTGGAGGTAGCAATCAGCCCCAGCATTTT.